Listed below are T cell receptor beta chains from one sample, sequenced in a study of OX40 agonist ivuxolimab in advanced cancers. Method: immunoSEQ multiplex PCR; TCRdb's copy keeps in-frame clones and lacks some. The repertoire includes around 62,000 clones, approximately 90% of them detected once, and about 0.3% sits in the top ten. The sequencing used CD4+ or CD8+ T cells sorted from blood, collected in a trial of the OX40 agonist ivuxolimab. These receptors were obtained from an adult with an advanced solid tumor such as melanoma, head and neck, liver or kidney cancer. The CDR3 runs from the conserved cysteine through the conserved F or W. A D gene is named only where the DNA matches it firmly. The size of a clone is reported for some rows only, either as once, few or many, or as a class for expanded clones.

clone_size j_call v_call d_call cdr3_aa cdr3_nt
NA TRBJ2-7 TRBV11-2 NA CASSSLRTYEQYF TGTGCCAGCAGCTCGCTAAGGACCTACGAGCAGTACTTC
NA TRBJ1-4 TRBV29-1 NA CSGAGTMGATNEKLFF TGCAGCGGAGCCGGGACAATGGGGGCAACTAATGAAAAACTGTTTTTT
NA TRBJ2-7 TRBV5-4 TRBD2 CASSYSGRSEQYF TGTGCCAGCAGCTATAGCGGGAGGAGCGAGCAGTACTTC
once TRBJ2-2 TRBV28 TRBD1 CASSRQGVAGELFF TGTGCCAGCAGCCGACAGGGGGTTGCCGGGGAGCTGTTTTTT
NA TRBJ1-4 TRBV7-6 NA CASTSRDGRPNEKLFF TGTGCCAGCACCTCGAGGGACGGCCGTCCTAATGAAAAACTGTTTTTT
NA TRBJ2-5 TRBV19 TRBD1 CASSISGQGAGEQYF TGTGCCAGTAGTATCTCGGGACAGGGGGCGGGGGAGCAGTACTTC
once TRBJ2-6 TRBV2 NA CASSPSLGAGANVLTF TGTGCCAGCAGTCCCTCCCTGGGGGCTGGGGCCAACGTCCTGACTTTC
NA TRBJ2-5 TRBV5-1 NA CASSLGAAAQETQYF TGCGCCAGCAGCTTGGGGGCGGCAGCCCAAGAGACCCAGTACTTC
NA TRBJ2-5 TRBV29-1 TRBD1 CSATTGGASIQETQYF TGCAGCGCGACGACAGGGGGCGCCTCCATACAAGAGACCCAGTACTTC
NA TRBJ2-2 TRBV7-3 TRBD1 CASSPDRGRTGELFF TGTGCCAGCAGCCCCGACAGGGGTCGGACCGGGGAGCTGTTTTTT
NA TRBJ2-2 TRBV14 NA CASKREKNTGELFF TGTGCCAGCAAGAGGGAAAAGAACACCGGGGAGCTGTTTTTT
NA TRBJ2-1 TRBV19 TRBD2 CASRNTLAGGPGEQFF TGTGCCAGTAGGAACACACTAGCGGGAGGGCCGGGTGAGCAGTTCTTC
NA TRBJ2-1 TRBV6-5 NA CASTRGSDNEQFF TGTGCCAGCACGAGAGGGAGCGACAATGAGCAGTTCTTC
NA TRBJ1-1 TRBV5-5 TRBD1 CASSLAGQGFTEAFF TGTGCCAGCAGCTTGGCGGGACAGGGATTCACTGAAGCTTTCTTT
NA TRBJ2-7 TRBV7-2 NA CASSLKWGQTEQYF TGTGCCAGCAGCCTCAAGTGGGGTCAAACCGAGCAGTACTTC
NA TRBJ1-2 TRBV19 NA CASSMGGYGYTF TGTGCCAGTAGTATGGGGGGCTATGGCTACACCTTC
few TRBJ1-2 TRBV2 TRBD1 CASADRGTNYGYTF TGTGCCAGCGCCGACAGGGGAACTAACTATGGCTACACCTTC
NA TRBJ2-3 TRBV18 NA CASSPAGRADTQYF TGTGCCAGCTCACCGGCGGGAAGGGCAGATACGCAGTATTTT
NA TRBJ1-1 TRBV7-8 NA CASSSWSTEAFF TGTGCCAGCAGCTCCTGGAGTACTGAAGCTTTCTTT
NA TRBJ2-7 TRBV20-1 NA CSVLGVEQYF TGCAGTGTTTTGGGAGTCGAGCAGTACTTC
NA TRBJ1-2 TRBV7-8 NA CASSSDPGYGYTF TGTGCCAGCAGCTCTGACCCTGGGTATGGCTACACCTTC
NA TRBJ1-2 TRBV19 NA CASSTGVGLGYTF TGTGCCAGTAGTACAGGGGTCGGCCTTGGCTACACCTTC
NA TRBJ2-2 TRBV27 NA CASNQGGFAGELFF TGTGCCAGCAACCAAGGGGGATTCGCCGGGGAGCTGTTTTTT
NA TRBJ2-2 TRBV5-4 NA CASSFKNTGELFF TGTGCCAGCAGCTTTAAGAACACCGGGGAGCTGTTTTTT
NA TRBJ1-2 TRBV28 NA CASSPWDGRNYGYTF TGTGCCAGCAGTCCGTGGGACGGGAGGAACTATGGCTACACCTTC
NA TRBJ1-3 TRBV28 NA CASLPPRFSSGNTIYF TGTGCCAGCCTCCCCCCCCGGTTCTCCTCTGGAAACACCATATATTTT
NA TRBJ2-7 TRBV30 NA CAYSNSYEQYF TGTGCCTACAGTAACTCCTACGAGCAGTACTTC
NA TRBJ2-1 TRBV30 NA CAWTPLGTAVNEQFF TGTGCCTGGACTCCGCTGGGGACCGCGGTTAATGAGCAGTTCTTC
NA TRBJ1-5 TRBV11-2 TRBD1 CASSVDRGVNQPQHF TGTGCCAGCAGCGTGGACAGGGGAGTCAATCAGCCCCAGCATTTT
NA TRBJ1-6 TRBV13 NA CASSPPTSNSPLHF TGTGCCAGCAGCCCACCGACAAGTAATTCACCCCTCCACTTT